This TCR beta chain comes out of a study of cytomegalovirus exposure and HLA in healthy donors. Study results and caveats: The study recorded about 160 TCR beta chains that were cytomegalovirus-associated. The authors confirmed in vitro that a few CMV-associated chains were specific for CMV antigens. In the roughly 130 validation repertoires, a later analysis found that first-cohort TCR clusters tended to co-occur.

V lost 5 bases and J 2 bases, leaving 15 bases between the germline ends. The CDR3 has 16 residues. CDR1 SGHAT and CDR2 FQNNGV come from the germline V gene. Data came from immunoSEQ multiplex PCR; TCRdb stores just in-frame clones and leaves some out. The table shows about 120,000 clones, with less than 90% occurring only once. In the case of this clone: Its antigen is not known.

The source of this sequence is a man aged 18 to 30 in good health and CMV-seropositive. The V and J genes are TRBV11-2 and TRBJ1-4; D call uncertain. Sequencing was performed on PBMCs. The CDR3 nucleotides are TGTGCCAGCAGCCCTTCGCGAGGAAATACTAATGAAAAACTGTTTTTT. Encoded protein: CASSPSRGNTNEKLFF.